Listed below are T cell receptor beta chains from one sample, sequenced in a study of PD-L1 blockade in urothelial cancer. TCRdb's copy holds only in-frame clones and misses some; the assay was immunoSEQ multiplex PCR. The sample holds 100,000 or so clones; about 85% are singletons and the top ten take about 2.4%. Sequenced here: PBMCs, sampled around atezolizumab (anti-PD-L1) treatment. Every receptor here comes from a man aged 45-65 years with urothelial cancer. Both conserved end residues are part of each CDR3. Each record gives: D gene, J gene, clone size, V gene, CDR3 protein, CDR3 DNA. The D gene is left open where the match is weak. Clone sizes are given selectively: once, few, many, or a class where the clone is expanded.

. | TRBJ2-7 | . | TRBV29-1 | CSALPAGQYEQYF | TGCAGCGCTCTCCCGGCGGGCCAATACGAGCAGTACTTC
TRBD2 | TRBJ2-1 | . | TRBV11-1 | CASSRGGSEFGDRFF | TGTGCCAGCAGCCGGGGGGGGAGTGAGTTTGGGGATAGGTTCTTC
TRBD2 | TRBJ2-1 | many | TRBV30 | CAWSAGLGGEQFF | TGTGCCTGGAGTGCTGGACTAGGTGGTGAGCAGTTCTTC
. | TRBJ1-1 | . | TRBV5-1 | CASSRGGFDTEAFF | TGCGCCAGCAGCCGCGGGGGGTTCGACACTGAAGCTTTCTTT
. | TRBJ2-7 | . | TRBV28 | CASSLPSRRSYSYEQYF | TGTGCCAGCAGTTTGCCCTCCCGGAGGTCTTACTCCTACGAGCAGTACTTC
TRBD1 | TRBJ1-2 | . | TRBV15 | CATSRDVGTGYNGYTF | TGTGCCACCAGCAGAGATGTGGGGACAGGGTATAATGGCTACACCTTC
TRBD1 | TRBJ1-1 | . | TRBV5-1 | CASSLQGVGTEAFF | TGCGCCAGCAGCTTACAGGGGGTGGGCACTGAAGCTTTCTTT
. | TRBJ2-1 | . | TRBV6-5 | CASSYSPTEIYNEQFF | TGTGCCAGCAGTTACTCGCCTACAGAAATATACAATGAGCAGTTCTTC
. | TRBJ2-3 | few | TRBV6-5 | CASSYGRRSDTQYF | TGTGCCAGCAGTTACGGGAGGAGATCAGATACGCAGTATTTT
. | TRBJ2-4 | . | TRBV5-6 | CASSMMGGTKNIQYF | TGTGCCAGCAGTATGATGGGGGGAACCAAAAACATTCAGTACTTC
TRBD2 | TRBJ2-2 | . | TRBV2 | CASTDGGGALSGELFF | TGTGCCAGCACCGATGGGGGGGGAGCCTTATCCGGGGAGCTGTTTTTT
TRBD2 | TRBJ2-7 | few | TRBV19 | CASSIIAGGDEQYF | TGTGCCAGTAGTATAATAGCGGGAGGGGACGAGCAGTACTTC
TRBD1 | TRBJ2-5 | . | TRBV7-8 | CASSLTTGDRGETQYF | TGTGCCAGCAGCCTAACGACAGGGGATCGAGGAGAGACCCAGTACTTC
TRBD1 | TRBJ1-2 | . | TRBV29-1 | CSGGDSNYGYTF | TGCAGCGGGGGGGACAGCAACTATGGCTACACCTTC
TRBD1 | TRBJ1-1 | . | TRBV28 | CASRQGVNTEAFF | TGTGCCAGCAGACAGGGGGTGAACACTGAAGCTTTCTTT
. | TRBJ1-2 | . | TRBV29-1 | CSVPGQFAYGYTF | TGCAGCGTGCCCGGACAGTTCGCCTATGGCTACACCTTC
TRBD1 | TRBJ1-5 | . | TRBV28 | CASRRGTGVSQPQHF | TGTGCCAGCAGGAGAGGGACAGGGGTAAGTCAGCCCCAGCATTTT
. | TRBJ2-7 | few | TRBV5-5 | CASSLVGGYEQYF | TGTGCCAGCAGCTTGGTTGGCGGTTACGAGCAGTACTTC
. | TRBJ2-2 | . | TRBV2 | CASSGYKGSGELFF | TGTGCCAGCAGTGGTTATAAGGGGTCCGGGGAGCTGTTTTTT
TRBD1 | TRBJ1-5 | . | TRBV6-1 | CASSATGAQPQHF | TGTGCCAGCAGTGCAACAGGGGCTCAGCCCCAGCATTTT
TRBD1 | TRBJ2-7 | . | TRBV28 | CASSNSGTGRREQYF | TGTGCCAGCAGTAACTCCGGGACAGGGCGGCGCGAGCAGTACTTC
TRBD1 | TRBJ1-5 | . | TRBV5-6 | CASSLKDREGQPQHF | TGTGCCAGCAGCTTGAAAGACAGGGAAGGCCAGCCCCAGCATTTT
. | TRBJ2-7 | . | TRBV27 | CASSLQGSKPYEQYF | TGTGCCAGCAGTTTACAGGGTTCGAAACCCTACGAGCAGTACTTC
TRBD2 | TRBJ2-3 | once | TRBV18 | CASSPGLALSTDTQYF | TGTGCCAGCTCACCGGGACTAGCGCTTAGCACAGATACGCAGTATTTT
. | TRBJ1-5 | once | TRBV28 | CASSLPNLPQHF | TGTGCCAGCAGTTTACCCAATTTGCCCCAGCATTTT
. | TRBJ1-5 | . | TRBV6-6 | CASSYGSNQPQHF | TGTGCCAGCAGTTACGGCAGCAATCAGCCCCAGCATTTT
TRBD1 | TRBJ1-2 | once | TRBV7-9 | CASSSGTGLVLYGYTF | TGTGCCAGCAGCTCCGGGACAGGGTTAGTTCTCTATGGCTACACCTTC
. | TRBJ2-7 | . | TRBV21-1 | CASSKVGLAGPSGAEQYF | TGTGCCAGCAGCAAAGTGGGACTAGCGGGACCTTCTGGGGCCGAGCAGTACTTC
. | TRBJ1-2 | . | TRBV9 | CASSVGPYSTTYGYTF | TGTGCCAGCAGCGTAGGTCCCTATTCGACTACTTATGGCTACACCTTC
. | TRBJ1-5 | few | TRBV6-1 | CATRSPGRAQHF | TGTGCCACCCGCTCCCCCGGGAGGGCCCAGCATTTT
. | TRBJ1-5 | few | TRBV2 | CASNREGSQPQHF | TGTGCCAGCAATAGGGAGGGGAGTCAGCCCCAGCATTTT
TRBD1 | TRBJ2-2 | many | TRBV9 | CASSGRTGAGELFF | TGTGCCAGCAGCGGGCGAACAGGGGCCGGGGAGCTGTTTTTT
TRBD1 | TRBJ2-2 | . | TRBV27 | CASRGDSQAGELFF | TGTGCCAGCAGGGGGGACAGCCAGGCCGGGGAGCTGTTTTTT
. | TRBJ2-1 | once | TRBV5-5 | CASSWGLRNEQFF | TGTGCCAGCAGTTGGGGGCTTCGCAATGAGCAGTTCTTC
TRBD1 | TRBJ2-7 | . | TRBV11-2 | CASSLLGQVFYEQYF | TGTGCCAGCAGCTTACTTGGACAGGTCTTTTACGAGCAGTACTTC
TRBD2 | TRBJ2-7 | . | TRBV19 | CASNTGLAGDEQYF | TGTGCCAGTAATACGGGACTAGCGGGAGACGAGCAGTACTTC
. | TRBJ2-1 | . | TRBV1 | CTSTTSGSRNEQFF | TGCACCAGCACGACTAGCGGGAGTAGGAATGAGCAGTTCTTC
. | TRBJ1-3 | few | TRBV6-5 | CASMSPFSGNTIYF | TGTGCCAGCATGAGCCCGTTCTCTGGAAACACCATATATTTT
TRBD2 | TRBJ2-1 | . | TRBV5-4 | CASSLGTSGRPYNEQFF | TGTGCCAGCAGCTTGGGGACTAGCGGGAGACCGTACAATGAGCAGTTCTTC
TRBD1 | TRBJ2-5 | . | TRBV9 | CASSPSPGQGQETQYF | TGTGCCAGCAGCCCCTCCCCGGGACAGGGCCAAGAGACCCAGTACTTC
. | TRBJ1-1 | . | TRBV13 | CASSLTETESTEAFF | TGTGCCAGCAGCTTGACGGAGACAGAATCCACTGAAGCTTTCTTT
. | TRBJ2-7 | . | TRBV9 | CASSPRTIATYEQYF | TGTGCCAGCAGCCCCCGGACGATAGCGACCTACGAGCAGTACTTC
. | TRBJ1-2 | once | TRBV7-3 | CASSPSIGGGYTF | TGTGCCAGCAGCCCCTCGATTGGGGGGGGCTACACCTTC
TRBD2 | TRBJ2-3 | . | TRBV19 | CASRRLAGSTDTQYF | TGTGCCAGTAGACGACTAGCGGGTAGCACAGATACGCAGTATTTT
TRBD1 | TRBJ2-1 | . | TRBV7-9 | CASSPRGRSQTVNEQFF | TGTGCCAGCAGCCCCAGGGGGCGATCCCAAACCGTCAATGAGCAGTTCTTC
. | TRBJ2-4 | . | TRBV6-1 | CASSEGRGGWAKNIQYF | TGTGCCAGCAGTGAAGGAAGGGGCGGATGGGCCAAAAACATTCAGTACTTC
TRBD1 | TRBJ1-1 | . | TRBV11-2 | CASRPTGGHTEAFF | TGTGCCAGCAGGCCTACAGGGGGGCACACTGAAGCTTTCTTT
. | TRBJ2-1 | . | TRBV5-8 | CASSLAAISRRDEQFF | TGTGCCAGCAGCTTGGCCGCCATCTCTCGGAGGGATGAGCAGTTCTTC
. | TRBJ1-5 | . | TRBV28 | CASSGPGYGGNQPQHF | TGTGCCAGCAGTGGGCCGGGCTACGGGGGGAATCAGCCCCAGCATTTT